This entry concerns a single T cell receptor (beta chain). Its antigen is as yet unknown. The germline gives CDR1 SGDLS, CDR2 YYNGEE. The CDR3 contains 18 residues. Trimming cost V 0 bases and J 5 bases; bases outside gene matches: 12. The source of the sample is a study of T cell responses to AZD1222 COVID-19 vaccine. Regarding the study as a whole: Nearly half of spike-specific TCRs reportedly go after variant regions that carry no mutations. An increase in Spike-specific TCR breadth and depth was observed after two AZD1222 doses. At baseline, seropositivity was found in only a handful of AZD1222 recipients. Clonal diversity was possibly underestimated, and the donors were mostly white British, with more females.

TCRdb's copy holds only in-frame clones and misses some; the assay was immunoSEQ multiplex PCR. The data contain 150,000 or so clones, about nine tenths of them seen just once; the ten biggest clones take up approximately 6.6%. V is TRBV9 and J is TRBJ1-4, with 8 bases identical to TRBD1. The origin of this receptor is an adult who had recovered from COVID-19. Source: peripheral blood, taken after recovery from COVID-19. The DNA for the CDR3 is TGTGCCAGCAGCGTAGGGCTTATGACAGGGGCGAGAAATGAAAAACTGTTTTTT. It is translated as CASSVGLMTGARNEKLFF.